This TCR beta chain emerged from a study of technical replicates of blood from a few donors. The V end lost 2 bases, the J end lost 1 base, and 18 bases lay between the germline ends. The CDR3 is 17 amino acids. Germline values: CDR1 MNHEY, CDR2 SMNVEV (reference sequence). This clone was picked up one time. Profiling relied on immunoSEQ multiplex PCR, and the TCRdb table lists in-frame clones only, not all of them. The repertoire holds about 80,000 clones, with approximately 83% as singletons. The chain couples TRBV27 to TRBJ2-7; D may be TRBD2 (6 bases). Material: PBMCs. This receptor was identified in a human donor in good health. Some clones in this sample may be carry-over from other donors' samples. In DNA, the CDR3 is TGTGCCAGCAGTTTAGGTTCAGGAGGGGCCGGGTCCTACGAGCAGTACTTC. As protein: CASSLGSGGAGSYEQYF.